The 9 T cell receptor beta chains below all came from one sample that was sequenced in a study of blood T cell repertoires in COVID-19. The assay was immunoSEQ multiplex PCR, and TCRdb's table has in-frame clones only and misses some. The sample lists roughly 90,000 clones, approximately 86% occurring once. Sequences were obtained from peripheral blood. Receptor source: a man aged 35 to 55 with acute or convalescent COVID-19.

This chain joins TRBV10-2 and TRBJ2-1; TRBD2 matches at 13 bases. Germline loops: CDR1 WSHSY, CDR2 SAAADI. The CDR3 loop spans 16 amino acids. The trim removed 7 bases at V and 6 bases at J, leaving 9 bases unmatched. CDR3 nucleotide sequence: TGCGCCAGCATCGGACTAGCGGGAGTCAGAGGCAATGAGCAGTTCTTC. Amino acid sequence: CASIGLAGVRGNEQFF.

The chain carries TRBV11-2 and TRBJ1-6; 7 nucleotides match TRBD1. CDR1 SGHAT and CDR2 FQNNGV come from the germline V gene. CDR3 length: 19 amino acids. V lost 3 bases and J lost 0; bases outside the gene matches: 11. As DNA, the CDR3 is TGTGCCAGCAGCTTCCGCCGGGCAGGGGGGAGCTCCTATAATTCACCCCTCCACTTT. Its protein product is CASSFRRAGGSSYNSPLHF.

J is TRBJ2-1 and V is TRBV15, with 7 bases that match TRBD1. V lost 0 bases and J lost 4; bases outside the gene matches: 6. Germline CDR1 is LNHNV and CDR2 is YYDKDF (reference sequence). The CDR3 contains 16 residues. The CDR3 coding sequence is TGTGCCACCAGCAGAGATGGGGACAGCCATTACAATGAGCAGTTCTTC. Protein sequence: CATSRDGDSHYNEQFF.

The chain employs TRBV5-1 and TRBJ1-4, with 8 nucleotides matching TRBD1. Germline CDR1 and CDR2: SGHRS and YFSETQ. V shed 0 bases, J shed 6 bases, and the junction held 4 bases outside the gene matches. The CDR3 sequence is 15 residues long. The CDR3, as DNA: TGCGCCAGCAGCTTGGGACAGGGGTGGGATGAAAAACTGTTTTTT. Translating it yields CASSLGQGWDEKLFF.

This clone was counted a single time. V is TRBV14 and J is TRBJ2-1; 11 positions agree with TRBD2. V shed 4 bases and J 2 bases; nucleotides not matched to a gene: 10. CDR1 and CDR2 (germline): SGHDN, FVKESK. This CDR3 is 18 amino acids long. The chain's CDR3 is CASSPGLAVRSPYNEQFF. CDR3 sequence (DNA): TGTGCCAGCAGCCCGGGACTAGCGGTTAGGTCCCCCTACAATGAGCAGTTCTTC.

The rearrangement links TRBV30 to TRBJ2-1; 10 nucleotides align to TRBD1. V lost 7 bases to trimming and J lost 4 bases; unmatched junction nucleotides: 4. The CDR3 consists of 13 residues. Per the germline V gene, CDR1 is GTSNPN and CDR2 is SVGIG (reference sequence). CDR3 protein: CASSDRGYNEQFF. The CDR3 DNA sequence: TGTGCCTCCTCGGACAGGGGGTACAATGAGCAGTTCTTC.

V is TRBV6-4 and J is TRBJ2-7; 8 bases fit TRBD1. Germline V gives CDR1 MRHNA, CDR2 SNTAGT. J lost 4 bases, V lost 7 bases, and 12 bases had no gene match. The CDR3 loop spans 15 amino acids. The CDR3 here is CASKKRDRTSYEQYF. The CDR3 nucleotides read TGTGCCAGCAAGAAAAGGGACAGGACATCTTACGAGCAGTACTTC.

This chain joins TRBV9 and TRBJ2-2; D is unresolved. This CDR3 spans 14 amino acids. Trimming removed 4 bases at V and 4 bases at J, with 11 bases between. Germline CDR1 reads SGDLS; CDR2 reads YYNGEE. Here the CDR3 reads CASSFSTSTGELFF. CDR3 DNA sequence: TGTGCCAGCAGCTTTTCGACAAGCACCGGGGAGCTGTTTTTT.

The chain couples TRBV3-1 (or the pseudogene TRBV3-2) to TRBJ2-7; tentatively, D is TRBD2 (5 bases). This CDR3 is 14 amino acids long. The germline CDR1 and CDR2 sequences are LGHDT and YNNKEL (reference sequence). V was trimmed by 4 bases and J by 4 bases, leaving 14 bases between them. As DNA, the CDR3 is TGTGCCAGCAGCCTCACGGGGAGTACATACGAGCAGTACTTC. Translation: CASSLTGSTYEQYF.